The clone carrying this TCR beta chain was seen only once. Its antigen is undetermined. This entry comes from a study of PD-1 blockade in classical Hodgkin lymphoma. The CDR3 length is 14 residues. V gave up 7 bases and J gave up 2 bases, with 15 bases separating them. Germline lookup yields CDR1 SEHNR and CDR2 FQNEAQ (reference sequence). As to time point: newly diagnosed, previously untreated cHL patient sample. After PBMCs were thawed, their CD8+ T cells were isolated by magnetic negative selection. Comparison came from newly diagnosed, untreated classical Hodgkin lymphoma PBMCs. Regarding the study as a whole: The causes of the repertoire differences, possibly disease activity or prior therapy, remain undefined. Newly diagnosed patients had baseline TCR diversity that was reportedly lower than that of healthy donors.

Assay used: immunoSEQ multiplex PCR; TCRdb lists only in-frame clones, some missing. Found here are some 15,000 clones, 91% of them singletons; the top ten hold around 5%. V usage is TRBV7-9 and J usage is TRBJ2-7; a possible D gene is TRBD1 (5 bases). The material sequenced was CD8+ T cells from blood. The TCR originated in a human donor with classical Hodgkin lymphoma. The CDR3 loop is CASILEQGPYEQYF. CDR3 DNA: TGTGCCAGCATCCTAGAGCAGGGCCCCTACGAGCAGTACTTC.